This T cell receptor beta chain was found in a study of T cell responses to AZD1222 COVID-19 vaccine. Study-level points and caveats: The donor cohort was predominantly white British with a female majority, and clonal diversity may have been underestimated. With dominance at 160-218 and 743-854, vaccine-associated CD4 TCRs spanned spike. A reported finding is that nearly half of spike-specific TCRs target unmutated variant regions.

Assay: immunoSEQ multiplex PCR; the TCRdb copy retains only in-frame clones and omits some. Altogether 100,000 to 150,000 clones are present, about 89% being singletons, with the ten largest covering approximately 6.8%. A remark on this clone: Its antigen is still unknown.

Trimming left V 1 base short and J 9 bases short, with 10 bases between. The CDR3 length is 13 residues. Germline lookup yields CDR1 SGHNT and CDR2 YENEEA. This sequence joins TRBV11-3 and TRBJ2-1, with unresolved D. Sequences were derived from peripheral blood, sampled on day 0 of AZD1222 vaccination. The TCR comes from an adult in good health. CDR3 DNA: TGTGCCAGCAGCTTAGCTTCCGACACTGAGCAGTTCTTC. As protein: CASSLASDTEQFF.